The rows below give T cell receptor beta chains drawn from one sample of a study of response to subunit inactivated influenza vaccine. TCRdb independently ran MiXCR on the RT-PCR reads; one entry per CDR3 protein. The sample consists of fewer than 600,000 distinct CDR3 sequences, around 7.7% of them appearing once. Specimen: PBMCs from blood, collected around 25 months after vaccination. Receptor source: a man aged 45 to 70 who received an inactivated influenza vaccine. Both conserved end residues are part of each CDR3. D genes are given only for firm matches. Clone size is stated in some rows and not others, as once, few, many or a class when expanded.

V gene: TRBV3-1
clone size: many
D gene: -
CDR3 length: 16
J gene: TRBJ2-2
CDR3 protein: CASSPNPGPNTGELFF
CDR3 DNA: TGTGCCAGCAGCCCCAATCCGGGCCCGAACACCGGGGAGCTGTTTTTT

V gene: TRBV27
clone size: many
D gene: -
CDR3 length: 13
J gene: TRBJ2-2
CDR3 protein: CASSLSDTGELFF
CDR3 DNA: TGTGCCAGCAGTTTGTCGGACACCGGGGAGCTGTTTTTT

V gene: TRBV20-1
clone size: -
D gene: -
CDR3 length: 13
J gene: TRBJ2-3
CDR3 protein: CSSLTPSTDTQYF
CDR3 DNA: TGCAGTTCCTTGACTCCTAGCACAGATACGCAGTATTTT

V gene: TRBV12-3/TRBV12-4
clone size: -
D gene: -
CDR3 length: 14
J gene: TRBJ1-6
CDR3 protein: CASSSASRDSPLHF
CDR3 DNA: TGTGCCAGCAGCTCAGCATCCAGAGATTCACCCCTCCACTTT

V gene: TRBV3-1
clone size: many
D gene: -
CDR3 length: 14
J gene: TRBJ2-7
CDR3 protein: CASSHSGRFYEQYF
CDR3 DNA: TGTGCCAGCAGCCATTCGGGGCGCTTCTACGAGCAGTACTTC

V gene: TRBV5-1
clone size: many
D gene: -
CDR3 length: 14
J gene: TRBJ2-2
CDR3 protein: CASSKLGDTGELFF
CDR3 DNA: TGCGCCAGCAGCAAGCTCGGGGACACCGGGGAGCTGTTTTTT

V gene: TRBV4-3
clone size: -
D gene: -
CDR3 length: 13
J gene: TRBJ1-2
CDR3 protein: CASSQARGLGYTF
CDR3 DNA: TGCGCCAGCAGCCAAGCCAGGGGTCTTGGCTACACCTTC

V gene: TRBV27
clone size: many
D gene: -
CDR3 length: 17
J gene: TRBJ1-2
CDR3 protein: CASSLGAGEVGNYGYTF
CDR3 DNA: TGTGCCAGCAGTTTAGGTGCAGGGGAAGTCGGTAACTATGGCTACACCTTC

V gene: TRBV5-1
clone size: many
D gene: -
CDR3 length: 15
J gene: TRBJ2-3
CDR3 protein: CASSLGTVSTDTQYF
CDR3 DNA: TGCGCCAGCAGCTTGGGGACAGTGAGCACAGATACGCAGTATTTT

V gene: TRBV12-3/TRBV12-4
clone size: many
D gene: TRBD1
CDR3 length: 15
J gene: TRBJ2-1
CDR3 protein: CASSRPGTGVVEQFF
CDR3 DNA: TGTGCCAGCAGCAGACCCGGGACAGGGGTGGTTGAGCAGTTCTTC

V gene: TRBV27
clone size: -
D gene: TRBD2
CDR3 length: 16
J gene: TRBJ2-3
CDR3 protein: CASSKTSGGAPDTQYF
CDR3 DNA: TGTGCCAGCAGTAAGACTAGCGGGGGGGCCCCAGATACGCAGTATTTT

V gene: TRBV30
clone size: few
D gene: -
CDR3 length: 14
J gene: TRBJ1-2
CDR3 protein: CAWTRQEINYGYTF
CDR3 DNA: TGTGCCTGGACGCGACAGGAGATAAACTATGGCTACACCTTC

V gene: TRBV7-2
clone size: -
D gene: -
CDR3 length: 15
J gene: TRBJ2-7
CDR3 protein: CASSYLMHLSYEQYF
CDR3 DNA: TGTGCCAGCAGCTATTTAATGCACCTCTCCTACGAGCAGTACTTC

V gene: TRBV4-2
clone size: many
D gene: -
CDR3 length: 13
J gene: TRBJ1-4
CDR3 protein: CASSQDRRGKLFF
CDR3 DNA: TGTGCCAGCAGCCAAGATCGCCGGGGAAAACTGTTTTTT

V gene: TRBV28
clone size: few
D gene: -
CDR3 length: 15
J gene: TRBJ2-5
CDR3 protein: CASSLQAQGRKTQYF
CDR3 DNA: TGTGCCAGCAGTTTACAGGCGCAGGGTAGGAAGACCCAGTACTTC

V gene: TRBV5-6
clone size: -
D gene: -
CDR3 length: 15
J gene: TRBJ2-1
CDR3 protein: CASRRVGAYGNEQFF
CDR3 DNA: TGTGCCAGCAGGAGGGTAGGTGCGTATGGCAATGAGCAGTTCTTC

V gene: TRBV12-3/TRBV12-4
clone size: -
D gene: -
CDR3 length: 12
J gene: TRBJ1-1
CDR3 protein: CASSFPRGEAFF
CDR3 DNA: TGTGCCAGCAGTTTCCCGAGGGGGGAGGCTTTCTTT

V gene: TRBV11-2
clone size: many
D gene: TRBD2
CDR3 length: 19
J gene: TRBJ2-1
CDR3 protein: CASSFFGSGRLSSYNEQFF
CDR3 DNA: TGTGCCAGCAGCTTTTTTGGTAGCGGGAGGCTGAGCTCCTACAATGAGCAGTTCTTC

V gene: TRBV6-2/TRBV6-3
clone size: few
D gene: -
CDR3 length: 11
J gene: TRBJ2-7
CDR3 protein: CASSYLDEQYF
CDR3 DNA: TGTGCCAGCAGTTACCTGGACGAGCAGTACTTC

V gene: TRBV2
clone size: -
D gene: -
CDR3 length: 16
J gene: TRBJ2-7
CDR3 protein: CASSEQGADYFYEQYF
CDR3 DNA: TGTGCCAGCAGTGAACAGGGCGCGGACTACTTCTACGAGCAGTACTTC

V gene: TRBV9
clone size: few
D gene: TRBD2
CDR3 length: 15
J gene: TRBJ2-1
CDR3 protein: CASSGTSGSSNEQFF
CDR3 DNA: TGTGCCAGCAGCGGGACTAGCGGGAGCTCGAATGAGCAGTTCTTC

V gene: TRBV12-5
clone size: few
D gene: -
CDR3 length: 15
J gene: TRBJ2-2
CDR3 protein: CASGLVNPPLGELFF
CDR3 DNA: TGTGCTAGTGGTTTGGTAAACCCCCCTCTCGGGGAGCTGTTTTTT

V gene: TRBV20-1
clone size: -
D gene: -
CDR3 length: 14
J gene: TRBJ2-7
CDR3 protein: CSARRSGALYEQYF
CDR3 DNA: TGCAGTGCCCGGAGGTCGGGGGCCCTCTACGAGCAGTACTTC

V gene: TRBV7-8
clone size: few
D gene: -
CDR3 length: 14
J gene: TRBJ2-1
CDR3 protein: CASNRGTANNEQFF
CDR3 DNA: TGTGCCAGCAACCGGGGGACAGCTAACAATGAGCAGTTCTTC

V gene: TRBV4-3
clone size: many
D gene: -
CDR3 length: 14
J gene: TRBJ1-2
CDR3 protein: CASSQANSNYGYTF
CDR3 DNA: TGCGCCAGCAGCCAAGCGAACTCTAACTATGGCTACACCTTC

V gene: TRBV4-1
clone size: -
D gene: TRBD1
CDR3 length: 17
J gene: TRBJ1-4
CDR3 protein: CASSPGTGGRRREKLFF
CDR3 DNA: TGCGCCAGCAGCCCTGGGACAGGGGGCAGACGACGAGAAAAACTGTTTTTT

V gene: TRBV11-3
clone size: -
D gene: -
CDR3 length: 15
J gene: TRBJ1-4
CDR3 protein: CASSLRAGRNEKLFF
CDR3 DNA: TGTGCCAGCAGCTTACGCGCCGGCCGTAATGAAAAACTGTTTTTT

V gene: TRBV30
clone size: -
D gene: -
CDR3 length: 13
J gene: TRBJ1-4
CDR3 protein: CAWSVRGNEKLFF
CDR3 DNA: TGTGCCTGGAGTGTACGGGGGAATGAAAAACTGTTTTTT

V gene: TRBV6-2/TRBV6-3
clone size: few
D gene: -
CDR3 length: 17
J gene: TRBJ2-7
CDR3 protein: CASSYASGSYSSYEQYF
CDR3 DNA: TGTGCCAGCAGTTACGCCTCCGGGAGCTACAGCTCCTACGAGCAGTACTTC

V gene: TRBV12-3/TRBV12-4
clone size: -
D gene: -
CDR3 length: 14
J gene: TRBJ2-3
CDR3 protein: CASRPLGSSDTQYF
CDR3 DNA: TGTGCCAGCAGACCATTGGGTAGCTCAGATACGCAGTATTTT

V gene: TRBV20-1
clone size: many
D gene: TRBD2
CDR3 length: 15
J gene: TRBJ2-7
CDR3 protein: CSARGRGTSEYEQYF
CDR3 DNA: TGCAGTGCTAGAGGTCGCGGGACTAGCGAGTACGAGCAGTACTTC

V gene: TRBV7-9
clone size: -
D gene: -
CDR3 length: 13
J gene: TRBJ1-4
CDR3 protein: CASSLGPHEKLFF
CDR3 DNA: TGTGCCAGCAGCTTAGGCCCCCACGAAAAACTATTTTTT

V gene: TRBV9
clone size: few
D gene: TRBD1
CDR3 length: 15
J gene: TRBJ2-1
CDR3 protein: CASSHRDRGLNEQFF
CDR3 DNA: TGTGCCAGCAGCCACCGGGACAGGGGGCTAAATGAGCAGTTCTTC

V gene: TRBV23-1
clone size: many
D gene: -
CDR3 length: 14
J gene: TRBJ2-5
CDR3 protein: CASSQSPAEETQYF
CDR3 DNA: TGCGCCAGCAGTCAATCGCCAGCGGAGGAGACCCAGTACTTC

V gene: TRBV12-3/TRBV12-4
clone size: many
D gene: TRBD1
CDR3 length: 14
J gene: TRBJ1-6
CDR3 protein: CASKSGTGVSPLHF
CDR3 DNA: TGTGCCAGCAAATCCGGGACAGGTGTATCACCCCTCCACTTT

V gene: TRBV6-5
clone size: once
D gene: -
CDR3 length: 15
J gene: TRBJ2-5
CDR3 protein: CASSYSRSGFETQYF
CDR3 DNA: TGTGCCAGCAGTTACTCGAGATCCGGGTTCGAGACCCAGTACTTC

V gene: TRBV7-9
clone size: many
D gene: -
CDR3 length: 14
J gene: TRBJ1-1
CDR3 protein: CASSPENWDTEAFF
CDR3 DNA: TGTGCCAGCAGCCCAGAAAACTGGGACACTGAAGCTTTCTTT